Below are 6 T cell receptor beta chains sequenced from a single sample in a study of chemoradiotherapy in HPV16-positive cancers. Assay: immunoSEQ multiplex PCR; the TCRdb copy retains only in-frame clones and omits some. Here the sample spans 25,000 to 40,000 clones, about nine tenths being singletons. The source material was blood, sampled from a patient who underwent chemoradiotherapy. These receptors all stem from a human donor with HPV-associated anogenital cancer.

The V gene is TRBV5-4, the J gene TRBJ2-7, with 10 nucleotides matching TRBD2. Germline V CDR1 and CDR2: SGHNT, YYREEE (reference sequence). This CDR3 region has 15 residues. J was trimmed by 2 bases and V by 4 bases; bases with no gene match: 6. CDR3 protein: CASSAGLAVAYEQYF. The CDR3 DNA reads TGTGCCAGCAGCGCCGGACTAGCGGTAGCCTACGAGCAGTACTTC.

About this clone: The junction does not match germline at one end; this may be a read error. CDR3 sequence (DNA): TGCAGCGGCGGCGCACGGGGGGGAGACGTTTCTTTT. Its translation is CSGGARGGDVSF. The gene calls are TRBV29-1 and TRBJ2-3; 8 nucleotides align to TRBD2. The CDR3 is 12 amino acids. Germline CDR1 SQVTM, CDR2 ANQGSEA.

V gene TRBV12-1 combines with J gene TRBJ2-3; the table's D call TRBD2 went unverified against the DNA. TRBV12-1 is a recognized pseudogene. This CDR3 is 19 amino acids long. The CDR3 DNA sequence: TGTGCCAGCAGGCGGCCCATGGTAGACAGCGGGGTCCGGGCAGATACGCAGTATTTT. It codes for CASRRPMVDSGVRADTQYF.

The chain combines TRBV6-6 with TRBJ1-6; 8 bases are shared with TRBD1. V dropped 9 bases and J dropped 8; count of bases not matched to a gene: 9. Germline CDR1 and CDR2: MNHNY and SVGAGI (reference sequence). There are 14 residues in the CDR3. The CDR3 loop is CASGDRGVDSPLHF. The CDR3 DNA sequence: TGTGCCAGTGGTGACAGGGGAGTCGATTCACCCCTCCACTTT.

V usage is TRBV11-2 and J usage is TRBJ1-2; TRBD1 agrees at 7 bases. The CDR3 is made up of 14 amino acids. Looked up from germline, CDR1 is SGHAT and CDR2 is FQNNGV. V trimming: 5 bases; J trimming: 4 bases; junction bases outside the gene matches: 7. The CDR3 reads CASSPTGRPYGYTF. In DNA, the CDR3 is TGTGCCAGCAGCCCGACAGGGCGCCCCTATGGCTACACCTTC.

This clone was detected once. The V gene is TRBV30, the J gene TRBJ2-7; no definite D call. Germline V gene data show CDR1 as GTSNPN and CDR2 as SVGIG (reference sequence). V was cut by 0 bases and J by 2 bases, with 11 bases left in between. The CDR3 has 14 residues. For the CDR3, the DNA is TGTGCCTGGAGTGTACCTTACACCACCTACGAGCAGTACTTC. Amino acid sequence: CAWSVPYTTYEQYF.